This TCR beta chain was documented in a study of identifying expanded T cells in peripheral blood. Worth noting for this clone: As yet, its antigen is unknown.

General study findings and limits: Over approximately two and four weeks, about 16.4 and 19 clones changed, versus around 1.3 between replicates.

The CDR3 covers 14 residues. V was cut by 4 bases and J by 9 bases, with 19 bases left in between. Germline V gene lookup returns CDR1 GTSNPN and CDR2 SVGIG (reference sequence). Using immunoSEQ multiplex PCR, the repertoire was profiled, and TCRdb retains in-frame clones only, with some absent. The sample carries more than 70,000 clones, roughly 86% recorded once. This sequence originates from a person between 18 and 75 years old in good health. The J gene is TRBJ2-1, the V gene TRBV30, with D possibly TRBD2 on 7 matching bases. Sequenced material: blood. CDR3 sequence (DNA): TGTGCCTGGACCAAGGGGGGGGCTTGGACTGAGCAGTTCTTC. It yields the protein CAWTKGGAWTEQFF.